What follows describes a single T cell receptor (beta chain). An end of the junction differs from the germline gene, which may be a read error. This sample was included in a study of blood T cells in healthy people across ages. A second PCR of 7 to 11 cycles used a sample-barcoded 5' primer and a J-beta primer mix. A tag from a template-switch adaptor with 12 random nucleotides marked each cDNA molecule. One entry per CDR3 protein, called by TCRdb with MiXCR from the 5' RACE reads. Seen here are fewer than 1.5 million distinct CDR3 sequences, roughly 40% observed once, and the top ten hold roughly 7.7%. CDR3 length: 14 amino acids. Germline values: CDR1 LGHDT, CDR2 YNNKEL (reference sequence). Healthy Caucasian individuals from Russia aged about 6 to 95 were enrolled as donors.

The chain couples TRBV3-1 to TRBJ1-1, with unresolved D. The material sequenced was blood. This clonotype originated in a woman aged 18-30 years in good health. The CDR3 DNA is TGTGCCGGCAGCCCACACGACGGGGAGACTGAAGCTTTCTTT. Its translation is CAGSPHDGETEAFF.